The next 21 T cell receptor beta chains were all read from a single sample in a study of T cells in Graves' hyperthyroidism and ophthalmopathy (dated by TCRdb to the late 2010s). The library was obtained by multiplex PCR. Instrument on record: Illumina HiSeq 2000. Amplification of TCR beta CDR3 regions was carried out from RNA transcripts. The TCR CDR3 was subjected to a first round of RT-PCR using the HTBI primer set and the Qiagen OneStep RT-PCR kit. The public reads were run again by TCRdb, first through fastp at Q25 and then through MiXCR, and only productive beta chains were kept. Rows are combined by CDR3 protein, so each entry shows the most common genes and DNA. This sample is represented by about 570,000 distinct CDR3 sequences; roughly 46% of them were singletons. Of the sample, around 20% falls within the top ten clones. The specimen was peripheral blood or thyroid tissue (not recorded which). Receptors originate from an adult woman with Graves' disease, either hyperthyroidism or ophthalmopathy (not recorded which).

The chain's CDR3 is CSALVGLAGGVYEQYF. The DNA for the CDR3 is TGCAGCGCCCTAGTGGGCCTAGCGGGAGGGGTCTACGAGCAGTACTTC. This chain links TRBV29-1 with TRBJ2-7, with 12 bases identical to TRBD2. This CDR3 comprises 16 residues. Trimming at V came to 7 bases and at J to 3 bases, leaving 13 bases not matched to a gene. The V gene's germline CDR1 is SQVTM and CDR2 ANQGSEA.

This rearrangement joins TRBV4-1 to TRBJ2-7, with 7 bases matching TRBD1. Trimming took 0 bases from V and 2 from J; bases not matched to a gene: 7. From germline, CDR1 is MGHRA and CDR2 YSYEKL. CDR3 length: 16 residues. DNA for the CDR3: TGCGCCAGCAGCCAAGACGTAGGGGACAGAGCCTACGAGCAGTACTTC. This sequence encodes CASSQDVGDRAYEQYF.

The rearrangement joins TRBV25-1 to TRBJ1-1, with 7 positions matching TRBD1. Germline V gene sequence: CDR1 MGHDK, CDR2 SYGVNS. V lost 3 bases and J lost 0; bases outside the gene matches: 4. This CDR3 spans 15 amino acids. The CDR3 bases are TGTGCCAGCAGTGAGGGGGGGACAGTGAACACTGAAGCTTTCTTT. Protein product: CASSEGGTVNTEAFF. Supplemented by reference TRBV25-1 and TRBJ1-1, the full variable domain reads EADIYQTPRYLVIGTGKKITLECSQTMGHDKMYWYQQDPGMELHLIHYSYGVNSTEKGDLSSESTVSRIRTEHFPLTLESARPSHTSQYLCASSEGGTVNTEAFFGQGTRLTVV.

V is TRBV10-3 and J is TRBJ1-6; D not certain. The V end lost 6 bases, the J end lost 7 bases, and 13 bases lay between the germline ends. In germline, CDR1 is ENHRY, CDR2 SYGVKD. The CDR3 contains 14 residues. This chain's CDR3 is CAIRRGFSNSPLHF. The CDR3 DNA is TGTGCCATCAGGCGGGGATTCTCGAATTCACCCCTCCACTTT.

The gene calls are TRBV11-2 and TRBJ1-5; D gene unclear. Germline loops: CDR1 SGHAT, CDR2 FQNNGV. This CDR3 region has 12 residues. Trimming took off 3 bases at V and 11 bases at J, with 11 bases between the two ends. CDR3 amino acids: CASSLAWETQHF. Written as DNA, the CDR3 is TGTGCCAGCAGCTTGGCATGGGAGACCCAGCATTTT.

This clonotype was seen ten or more times. This rearrangement joins TRBV2 to TRBJ1-3; D ambiguous. Germline CDR1 is SNHLY and CDR2 is FYNNEI. V dropped 3 bases and J dropped 0 bases, with 9 bases sitting between them. CDR3 length equals 15 residues. DNA for the CDR3: TGTGCCAGCAGTGAGACCCGGGTCTCTGGAAACACCATATATTTT. Protein: CASSETRVSGNTIYF.

The chain carries TRBV19 and TRBJ1-1; possible D gene TRBD1, 5 bases. V was pared by 3 bases and J by 1 base, with 6 bases between. The CDR3 length is 13 residues. The germline V gene has CDR1 LNHDA and CDR2 SQIVND (reference sequence). CDR3 region: CASSMGPNTEAFF. Here the CDR3 DNA reads TGTGCCAGTAGTATGGGGCCGAACACTGAAGCTTTCTTT.

This clonotype was counted many times. The gene calls are TRBV27 and TRBJ1-6; 8 bases are shared with TRBD1. After removal of 6 bases from V and 9 bases from J, the junction contained 7 bases not matched to a gene. The CDR3 consists of 14 residues. Germline loops: CDR1 MNHEY, CDR2 SMNVEV (reference sequence). The CDR3 loop reads CASRHGQGLSPLHF. The CDR3 bases are TGTGCCAGCAGACACGGACAGGGTCTTTCACCCCTCCACTTT.

The CDR3 DNA reads as TGCGCCAGCAGCCAGCTACTAGCGGGGGGGGATTCACCCCTCCACTTT. Translated, it gives CASSQLLAGGDSPLHF. The chain combines TRBV4-1 with TRBJ1-6, with D perhaps TRBD1 (5 bases). The V end lost 3 bases, the J end lost 8 bases, and 17 bases lay between the germline ends. Germline assignment: CDR1 MGHRA and CDR2 YSYEKL. The CDR3 has 16 residues.

This chain joins TRBV7-9 and TRBJ2-7; tentative D call: TRBD2 (5 bases). CDR1 is SEHNR and CDR2 is FQNEAQ in the germline V gene (reference sequence). The CDR3 has 12 residues. V lost 5 bases and J lost 6, with 11 bases in between. The CDR3 protein is CASSDGVSEQYF. CDR3 bases: TGTGCCAGCAGCGACGGGGTTAGCGAGCAGTACTTC.

The chain couples TRBV28 to TRBJ2-6; the D call may be TRBD1 or TRBD2 (5 bases each). Trimming removed 4 bases at V and 4 bases at J, with 17 bases between. Germline-derived CDR1 and CDR2 are MDHEN and SYDVKM. The CDR3 covers 17 residues. Written as DNA, the CDR3 is TGTGCCAGCAGTTCCAATGCCGCAGGGACCGGGGCCAACGTCCTGACTTTC. Protein sequence: CASSSNAAGTGANVLTF.

The gene calls are TRBV20-1 and TRBJ2-2; 12 bases agree with TRBD2. The V segment lost 0 bases and the J segment 6 bases; nucleotides outside the gene matches: 8. This CDR3 contains 17 residues. Germline V gene sequence: CDR1 DFQATT, CDR2 SNEGSKA (reference sequence). The CDR3 DNA reads TGCAGTGCTAGAGACCCGGGACTAGCGGGTAGATCCGGGGAGCTGTTTTTT. This encodes CSARDPGLAGRSGELFF.

The chain couples TRBV9 to TRBJ2-7; the match to TRBD2 covers 9 bases. The trim removed 6 bases at V and 0 bases at J, leaving 10 bases unmatched. The CDR3 loop spans 16 amino acids. Looked up from germline, CDR1 is SGDLS and CDR2 is YYNGEE. The CDR3, as DNA: TGTGCCAGCATTAGAACACCGGGACTAGCCTCCTACGAGCAGTACTTC. Encoded protein: CASIRTPGLASYEQYF.

J is TRBJ2-5 and V is TRBV7-2; D ambiguous. CDR3 size: 13 residues. The germline CDR1 and CDR2 sequences are SGHTA and FQGNSA. V gave up 8 bases and J gave up 2 bases, with 12 bases separating them. The CDR3 nucleotides are TGTGCCAGCTGCCGGCGGATACAAGAGACCCAGTACTTC. It is translated as CASCRRIQETQYF.

This clonotype was found many times. CDR3 loop: CASSPAGGNTGELFF. The CDR3 DNA is TGTGCCAGTAGCCCAGCGGGAGGCAACACCGGGGAGCTGTTTTTT. V and J are TRBV19 and TRBJ2-2, with TRBD2 matching 9 bases. CDR1 LNHDA and CDR2 SQIVND come from the germline V gene (reference sequence). J was trimmed by 2 bases and V by 6 bases; bases with no gene match: 4. The CDR3 contains 15 residues. Complete variable domain (other parts from reference TRBV19 and TRBJ2-2): DGGITQSPKYLFRKEGQNVTLSCEQNLNHDAMYWYRQDPGQGLRLIYYSQIVNDFQKGDIAEGYSVSREKKESFPLTVTSAQKNPTAFYLCASSPAGGNTGELFFGEGSRLTVL.

The chain recombines TRBV7-9 with TRBJ1-2, with D maybe TRBD1 (5 bases). This CDR3 contains 14 residues. The V gene's germline CDR1 is SEHNR and CDR2 FQNEAQ (reference sequence). V was clipped by 5 bases and J by 12 bases, with 22 bases between them. CDR3 in amino acids: CASSPRDASSGNTF. The CDR3 DNA is TGTGCCAGCAGCCCGCGGGACGCTAGCTCTGGAAACACCTTC.

There are a few counts of this clonotype. The V gene is TRBV7-8, the J gene TRBJ2-2, with D hard to call. V lost 9 bases, J lost 1 base, and 12 bases lay in between. Germline-derived CDR1 and CDR2 are SGHVS and FQNEAQ. The length of the CDR3 is 14 residues. CDR3 nucleotide sequence: TGTGCCAGTAGTATCGGCGGGAACACCGGGGAGCTGTTTTTT. This codes for CASSIGGNTGELFF. Looking up the rest from reference TRBV7-8 and TRBJ2-2 gives the full variable domain: GAGVSQSPRYKVAKRGQDVALRCDPISGHVSLFWYQQALGQGPEFLTYFQNEAQLDKSGLPSDRFFAERPEGSVSTLKIQRTQQEDSAVYLCASSIGGNTGELFFGEGSRLTVL.

This clonotype was seen at least ten times. V is TRBV6-5 and J is TRBJ1-1; 7 positions match TRBD1. The germline V gene has CDR1 MNHEY and CDR2 SVGAGI. CDR3 length: 14 amino acids. V was pared by 6 bases and J by 0 bases, with 4 bases of the junction left unmatched. CDR3 DNA sequence: TGTGCCAGCAGACCCAGGGGGATGAACACTGAAGCTTTCTTT. Protein sequence: CASRPRGMNTEAFF.

V is TRBV7-6 and J is TRBJ2-7; D ambiguous. V dropped 5 bases and J dropped 7 bases, with 15 bases sitting between them. Germline V gene sequence: CDR1 SGHVS, CDR2 FNYEAQ. There are 13 residues in the CDR3. For the CDR3, the DNA is TGTGCCAGCAGCCCCGCCCCTGTGGGAGAGCAGTACTTC. As protein: CASSPAPVGEQYF.

This clonotype has at least ten counts. V is TRBV25-1 and J is TRBJ1-1; 8 nucleotides align to TRBD1. CDR3 length equals 15 residues. With 8 bases clipped from V and 6 bases from J, the junction kept 14 bases outside the gene matches. CDR1 and CDR2 (germline): MGHDK, SYGVNS. The CDR3 sequence is CASPGQGSAASEAFF. CDR3 sequence (DNA): TGTGCCAGCCCCGGACAGGGATCCGCAGCATCTGAAGCTTTCTTT.

The chain carries TRBV10-3 and TRBJ2-5; D gene unclear. V lost 2 bases to trimming and J lost 4 bases, with 14 bases between them. Germline V gene data show CDR1 as ENHRY and CDR2 as SYGVKD. The CDR3 sequence is 15 residues long. The CDR3 spells CAISEDGFPSETQYF. For the CDR3, the DNA is TGTGCCATCAGTGAGGACGGGTTTCCGTCAGAGACCCAGTACTTC.